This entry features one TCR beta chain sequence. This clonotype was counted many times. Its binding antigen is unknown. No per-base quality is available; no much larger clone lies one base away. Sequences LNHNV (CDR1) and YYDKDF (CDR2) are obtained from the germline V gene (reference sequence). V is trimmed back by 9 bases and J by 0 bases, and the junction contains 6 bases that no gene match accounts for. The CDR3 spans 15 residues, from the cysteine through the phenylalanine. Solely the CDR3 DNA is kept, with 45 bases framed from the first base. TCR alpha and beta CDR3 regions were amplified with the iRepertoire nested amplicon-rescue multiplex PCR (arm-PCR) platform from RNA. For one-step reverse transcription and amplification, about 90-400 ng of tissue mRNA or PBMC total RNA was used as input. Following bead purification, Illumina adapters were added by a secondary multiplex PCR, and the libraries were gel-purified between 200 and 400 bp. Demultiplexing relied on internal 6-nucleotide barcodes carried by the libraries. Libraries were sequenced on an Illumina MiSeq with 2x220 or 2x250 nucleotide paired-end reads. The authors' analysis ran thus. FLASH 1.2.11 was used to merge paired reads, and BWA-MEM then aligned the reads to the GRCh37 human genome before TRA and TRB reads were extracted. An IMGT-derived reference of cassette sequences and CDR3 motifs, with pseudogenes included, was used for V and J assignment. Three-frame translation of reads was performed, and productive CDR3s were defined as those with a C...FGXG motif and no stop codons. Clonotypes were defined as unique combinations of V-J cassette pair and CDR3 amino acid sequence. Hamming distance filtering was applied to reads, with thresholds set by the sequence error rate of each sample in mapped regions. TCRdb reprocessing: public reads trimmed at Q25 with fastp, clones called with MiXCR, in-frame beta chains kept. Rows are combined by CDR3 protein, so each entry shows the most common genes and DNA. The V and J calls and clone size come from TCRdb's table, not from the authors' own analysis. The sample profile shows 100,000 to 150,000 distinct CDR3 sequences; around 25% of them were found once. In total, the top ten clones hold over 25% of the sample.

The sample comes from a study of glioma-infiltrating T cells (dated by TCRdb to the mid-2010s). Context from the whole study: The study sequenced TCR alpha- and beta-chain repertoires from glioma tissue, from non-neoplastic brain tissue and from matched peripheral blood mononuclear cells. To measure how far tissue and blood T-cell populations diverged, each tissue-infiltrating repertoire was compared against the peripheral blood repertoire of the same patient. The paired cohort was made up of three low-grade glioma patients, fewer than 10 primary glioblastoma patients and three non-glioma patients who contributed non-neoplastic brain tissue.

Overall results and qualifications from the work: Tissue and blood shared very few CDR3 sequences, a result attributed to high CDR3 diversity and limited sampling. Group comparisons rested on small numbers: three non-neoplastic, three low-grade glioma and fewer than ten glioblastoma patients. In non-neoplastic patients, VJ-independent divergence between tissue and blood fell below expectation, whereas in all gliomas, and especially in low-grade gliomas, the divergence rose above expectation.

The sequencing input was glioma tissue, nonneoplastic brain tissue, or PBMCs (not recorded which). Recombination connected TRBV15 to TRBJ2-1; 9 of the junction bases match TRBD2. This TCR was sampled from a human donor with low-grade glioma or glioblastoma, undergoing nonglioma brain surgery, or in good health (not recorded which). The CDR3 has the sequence CATAGGRSSYNEQFF. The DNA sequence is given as TGTGCCACAGCGGGGGGCCGAAGCTCCTACAATGAGCAGTTCTTC.